This TCR beta chain was found in a study of CD8 T cells in ankylosing spondylitis. As the method for making TCR beta libraries, quantitative 5'-RACE with molecular barcodes was used. A single record per CDR3 protein comes from TCRdb applying MiXCR to the 5' RACE reads. The profile shows some 85,000 distinct CDR3 sequences, about 8.3% of them singletons. Broader study findings: A TCR beta motif of fewer than ten highly homologous variants seemed to mark ankylosing spondylitis blood.

The V gene's germline CDR1 is DFQATT and CDR2 SNEGSKA (reference sequence). The CDR3 loop spans 13 amino acids. Trimming cost V 2 bases and J 2 bases, with 10 bases left between them. This clonotype was observed a handful of times. Its target is not known. Sequencing was carried out using blood, either unsorted or a sorted T cell fraction (not recorded which). The sequence came from a male donor with ankylosing spondylitis. The chain is built from TRBV20-1 and TRBJ2-7, with D possibly matching TRBD1 (5 bases). CDR3 sequence: CSARHRLTYEQYF. The CDR3 DNA sequence: TGCAGTGCTAGACACAGGTTGACCTACGAGCAGTACTTC.